This TCR beta chain stems from a study of blood T cells in healthy people across ages. Looked up from germline, CDR1 is MNHNS and CDR2 is SASEGT. The V and J ends lost 0 bases and 6 bases respectively, with 8 bases between them. The CDR3 length is 14 residues. Researchers report isolating at least 6 million PBMCs per sample. Next came a second PCR, run for roughly 6 to 11 cycles, which used a sample-barcoded 5' primer along with a J-beta primer mix. In TCRdb, the 5' RACE reads were re-called with MiXCR into one record per CDR3 protein. The sample lists roughly 560,000 distinct CDR3 sequences; approximately 25% were seen once. Whole-study results and caveats: Diversity figures derived from one million T cells were judged to underestimate the true value.

This clonotype was counted between two and nine times. Its antigen is still unknown. This sample was also put to use in a study of T cells of mothers and their children. That work states: All donors were healthy and Caucasian; they were a few mothers and their six children. Nobody spotted any persistent microchimeric T cell clones.

This chain uses TRBV6-1 with TRBJ2-2; weak D call: TRBD1 (5 bases). The clonotype originates from a boy between 10 and 17 years old in good health. Sequenced input: blood. The CDR3 coding sequence is TGTGCCAGCAGTGAAGCAGCAGGGCCCGGGGAGCTGTTTTTT. Translating gives CASSEAAGPGELFF.